The rows below give T cell receptor beta chains drawn from one sample of a study of regulatory T cells in long-lasting Graves disease. TCRdb independently ran MiXCR on the multiplex PCR reads; one entry per CDR3 protein. The data contain approximately 350,000 distinct CDR3 sequences, over 15% of them singletons. These data also formed part of another study, on T cells in Graves' hyperthyroidism and ophthalmopathy.

The source material was peripheral blood mononuclear cells (PBMCs), sampled at new diagnosis, from a patient treated with antithyroid drugs. These receptors all stem from a man aged 40-49 years with Graves disease. Each CDR3 is given with its conserved first and last residue. The D gene is left open where the match is weak. Some rows mark clone size as missing; the rest say once, few, many or name a class of expanded clone.

abundance: NA
j_gene: TRBJ2-2
v_gene: TRBV11-3
d_gene: NA
CDR3aa: CASSRSNFGYTGELFF
CDR3nt: TGTGCCAGCAGCCGAAGTAATTTCGGGTACACCGGGGAGCTGTTTTTT

abundance: NA
j_gene: TRBJ2-2
v_gene: TRBV6-9
d_gene: TRBD2
CDR3aa: CASSLRTLSHSGGENTGELFF
CDR3nt: TGTGCCAGCAGTTTAAGGACCCTGTCGCATAGCGGGGGGGAGAACACCGGGGAGCTGTTTTTT

abundance: NA
j_gene: TRBJ1-5
v_gene: TRBV4-1
d_gene: TRBD1
CDR3aa: CASSQDGQGRAQPQHF
CDR3nt: TGCGCCAGCAGCCAAGATGGACAGGGGAGGGCTCAGCCCCAGCATTTT

abundance: many
j_gene: TRBJ2-3
v_gene: TRBV5-1
d_gene: TRBD2
CDR3aa: CASSLSASGDTQYF
CDR3nt: TGTGCCAGCAGCCTTTCGGCTAGCGGGGATACGCAGTATTTT

abundance: many
j_gene: TRBJ1-1
v_gene: TRBV7-2
d_gene: NA
CDR3aa: CASRPDGNTEAFF
CDR3nt: TGTGCCAGCAGACCGGACGGGAACACTGAAGCTTTCTTT

abundance: NA
j_gene: TRBJ1-1
v_gene: TRBV9
d_gene: TRBD1
CDR3aa: CASSDGTAKAFF
CDR3nt: TGTGCCAGCAGCGACGGGACAGCAAAAGCTTTCTTT

abundance: few
j_gene: TRBJ2-1
v_gene: TRBV6-2/TRBV6-3
d_gene: TRBD1
CDR3aa: CASRIGQGGDNEQFF
CDR3nt: TGTGCCAGCAGGATTGGACAGGGGGGAGACAATGAGCAGTTCTTC

abundance: few
j_gene: TRBJ1-1
v_gene: TRBV4-1
d_gene: NA
CDR3aa: CASSQKTEYTEAFF
CDR3nt: TGCGCCAGCAGCCAAAAGACAGAGTATACTGAAGCTTTCTTT

abundance: many
j_gene: TRBJ2-5
v_gene: TRBV20-1
d_gene: NA
CDR3aa: CSAYLVLSRETQYF
CDR3nt: TGCAGTGCTTATTTAGTTCTAAGTCGGGAGACCCAGTACTTC

abundance: many
j_gene: TRBJ2-6
v_gene: TRBV27
d_gene: NA
CDR3aa: CASSLAGANVLTF
CDR3nt: TGTGCCAGCAGCCTCGCTGGGGCCAACGTCCTGACTTTC

abundance: NA
j_gene: TRBJ1-2
v_gene: TRBV10-3
d_gene: TRBD1
CDR3aa: CAISFGTAGYTF
CDR3nt: TGTGCCATCAGTTTCGGGACAGCCGGCTACACCTTC

abundance: few
j_gene: TRBJ1-5
v_gene: TRBV28
d_gene: NA
CDR3aa: CASSLYEGWSNQPQHF
CDR3nt: TGTGCCAGCAGTTTATATGAGGGTTGGAGCAATCAGCCCCAGCATTTT

abundance: NA
j_gene: TRBJ2-1
v_gene: TRBV18
d_gene: TRBD1
CDR3aa: CASSPQGGEQFF
CDR3nt: TGTGCCAGCTCACCCCAAGGGGGCGAGCAGTTCTTC

abundance: many
j_gene: TRBJ2-3
v_gene: TRBV5-1
d_gene: NA
CDR3aa: CASSLELSGGADTQYF
CDR3nt: TGCGCCAGCAGCTTGGAACTATCCGGCGGCGCAGATACGCAGTATTTT

abundance: NA
j_gene: TRBJ1-6
v_gene: TRBV14
d_gene: NA
CDR3aa: CASSLFIYNSPLHF
CDR3nt: TGTGCCAGCAGCCTGTTTATCTATAATTCACCCCTCCACTTT

abundance: few
j_gene: TRBJ2-2
v_gene: TRBV20-1
d_gene: NA
CDR3aa: CSARDTRGYTGELFF
CDR3nt: TGCAGTGCTAGAGACACGAGGGGTTATACCGGGGAGCTGTTTTTT

abundance: many
j_gene: TRBJ2-1
v_gene: TRBV5-1
d_gene: TRBD2
CDR3aa: CASSLGLGLAGETRHEQFF
CDR3nt: TGCGCCAGCAGCTTGGGGCTGGGGCTAGCGGGGGAAACAAGGCATGAGCAGTTCTTC

abundance: NA
j_gene: TRBJ1-2
v_gene: TRBV9
d_gene: NA
CDR3aa: CASSADPNTGGGGYTF
CDR3nt: TGTGCCAGCAGCGCGGACCCCAACACGGGGGGGGGCGGCTACACCTTC

abundance: many
j_gene: TRBJ2-7
v_gene: TRBV6-1
d_gene: NA
CDR3aa: CASSDTFYEQYF
CDR3nt: TGTGCCAGCAGCGACACCTTCTACGAGCAGTACTTC

abundance: many
j_gene: TRBJ2-2
v_gene: TRBV11-1
d_gene: NA
CDR3aa: CASSLFRNTGELFF
CDR3nt: TGTGCCAGCAGCTTGTTCAGGAACACCGGGGAGCTGTTTTTT

abundance: NA
j_gene: TRBJ1-1
v_gene: TRBV6-1
d_gene: NA
CDR3aa: CASSEGTRTVGSAFF
CDR3nt: TGTGCCAGCAGTGAAGGGACAAGAACGGTGGGAAGCGCTTTCTTT

abundance: many
j_gene: TRBJ2-3
v_gene: TRBV7-6
d_gene: NA
CDR3aa: CASSSLGINTQYF
CDR3nt: TGTGCCAGCAGCTCCCTCGGGATCAATACGCAGTATTTT

abundance: many
j_gene: TRBJ2-3
v_gene: TRBV25-1
d_gene: TRBD1
CDR3aa: CASSDRTGRRGTQYF
CDR3nt: TGTGCCAGCAGTGATCGGACAGGGCGGCGGGGTACGCAGTATTTT

abundance: NA
j_gene: TRBJ2-2
v_gene: TRBV7-9
d_gene: NA
CDR3aa: CASRGDFTGELFF
CDR3nt: TGTGCCAGCAGGGGGGACTTCACCGGGGAGCTGTTTTTT

abundance: few
j_gene: TRBJ2-7
v_gene: TRBV11-2
d_gene: NA
CDR3aa: CASSLTTVGRSYEQYF
CDR3nt: TGTGCCAGCAGCTTAACCACAGTGGGTCGGTCCTACGAGCAGTACTTC

abundance: many
j_gene: TRBJ1-1
v_gene: TRBV28
d_gene: NA
CDR3aa: CASSLTGTYTEAFF
CDR3nt: TGTGCCAGCAGCTTGACAGGAACCTACACTGAAGCTTTCTTT

abundance: many
j_gene: TRBJ2-3
v_gene: TRBV30
d_gene: TRBD1
CDR3aa: CAWSGGQGITDTQYF
CDR3nt: TGTGCCTGGAGTGGGGGACAGGGCATCACAGATACGCAGTATTTT

abundance: NA
j_gene: TRBJ2-5
v_gene: TRBV2
d_gene: NA
CDR3aa: CASTSDRTQETQYF
CDR3nt: TGTGCCAGCACTTCCGACAGGACTCAAGAGACCCAGTACTTC

abundance: few
j_gene: TRBJ2-2
v_gene: TRBV24-1
d_gene: TRBD2
CDR3aa: CATSERGLASGELFF
CDR3nt: TGTGCCACCAGTGAACGAGGACTAGCCTCCGGGGAGCTGTTTTTT

abundance: many
j_gene: TRBJ2-7
v_gene: TRBV28
d_gene: NA
CDR3aa: CASSMTPYEQYF
CDR3nt: TGTGCCAGCAGTATGACCCCCTACGAGCAGTACTTC

abundance: many
j_gene: TRBJ1-1
v_gene: TRBV28
d_gene: NA
CDR3aa: CASSLKGTEAFF
CDR3nt: TGTGCCAGCAGTTTAAAGGGGACTGAAGCTTTCTTT

abundance: many
j_gene: TRBJ1-4
v_gene: TRBV2
d_gene: NA
CDR3aa: CASSEAGVRVDEKLFF
CDR3nt: TGTGCCAGCAGTGAAGCGGGGGTCAGGGTGGACGAAAAACTGTTTTTT

abundance: NA
j_gene: TRBJ2-3
v_gene: TRBV7-3
d_gene: NA
CDR3aa: CASSVATQDTQYF
CDR3nt: TGTGCCAGCAGCGTCGCCACCCAGGATACGCAGTATTTT

abundance: many
j_gene: TRBJ2-2
v_gene: TRBV6-5
d_gene: NA
CDR3aa: CASSYSRDSWAGELFF
CDR3nt: TGTGCCAGCAGTTACTCGAGGGATTCTTGGGCCGGGGAGCTGTTTTTT

abundance: NA
j_gene: TRBJ1-2
v_gene: TRBV4-1
d_gene: NA
CDR3aa: CASSQAWGGSYGYTF
CDR3nt: TGCGCCAGCAGCCAAGCCTGGGGGGGCTCCTATGGCTACACCTTC

abundance: NA
j_gene: TRBJ2-1
v_gene: TRBV28
d_gene: TRBD2
CDR3aa: CASSLTSGYYNEQFF
CDR3nt: TGTGCCAGCAGTTTGACTAGCGGGTACTACAATGAGCAGTTCTTC

abundance: many
j_gene: TRBJ2-2
v_gene: TRBV2
d_gene: TRBD2
CDR3aa: CASARGLAGGPYTGELFF
CDR3nt: TGTGCCAGCGCCCGAGGTCTAGCGGGGGGGCCGTACACCGGGGAGCTGTTTTTT

abundance: many
j_gene: TRBJ2-3
v_gene: TRBV6-2/TRBV6-3
d_gene: NA
CDR3aa: CASSYWGRVADTQYF
CDR3nt: TGTGCCAGCAGTTACTGGGGCAGGGTGGCAGATACGCAGTATTTT

abundance: many
j_gene: TRBJ2-7
v_gene: TRBV4-3
d_gene: NA
CDR3aa: CASSQRGPGKGDEQYF
CDR3nt: TGCGCCAGCAGCCAAAGAGGCCCAGGAAAGGGCGACGAGCAGTACTTC

abundance: NA
j_gene: TRBJ1-2
v_gene: TRBV11-1
d_gene: NA
CDR3aa: CASSSVGSANYGYTF
CDR3nt: TGTGCCAGCAGCTCCGTTGGATCTGCTAACTATGGCTACACCTTC

abundance: NA
j_gene: TRBJ2-6
v_gene: TRBV24-1
d_gene: NA
CDR3aa: CATSEETGTGANVLTF
CDR3nt: TGTGCCACCAGTGAAGAGACAGGAACTGGGGCCAACGTCCTGACTTTC

abundance: many
j_gene: TRBJ1-1
v_gene: TRBV30
d_gene: NA
CDR3aa: CAWREPAGANTEAFF
CDR3nt: TGTGCCTGGAGAGAACCGGCAGGGGCTAACACTGAAGCTTTCTTT

abundance: many
j_gene: TRBJ2-5
v_gene: TRBV9
d_gene: NA
CDR3aa: CASSVDETQYF
CDR3nt: TGTGCCAGCAGCGTAGACGAGACCCAGTACTTC

abundance: NA
j_gene: TRBJ2-1
v_gene: TRBV5-8
d_gene: NA
CDR3aa: CASSLYGAHSSYNEQFF
CDR3nt: TGTGCCAGCAGCTTGTATGGGGCGCATAGCTCCTACAATGAGCAGTTCTTC

abundance: many
j_gene: TRBJ2-1
v_gene: TRBV30
d_gene: NA
CDR3aa: CAYHGSSAYNEQFF
CDR3nt: TGTGCCTACCATGGGAGTAGCGCCTACAATGAGCAGTTCTTC

abundance: NA
j_gene: TRBJ2-3
v_gene: TRBV11-3
d_gene: NA
CDR3aa: CASSAGLMSDTQYF
CDR3nt: TGTGCCAGCAGCGCGGGGTTGATGTCAGATACGCAGTATTTT

abundance: many
j_gene: TRBJ2-7
v_gene: TRBV2
d_gene: NA
CDR3aa: CASSYSPYEQYF
CDR3nt: TGTGCCAGCAGTTACTCCCCCTACGAGCAGTACTTC

abundance: NA
j_gene: TRBJ1-5
v_gene: TRBV10-3
d_gene: NA
CDR3aa: CATGLVGGNQPQHF
CDR3nt: TGTGCCACAGGACTAGTCGGGGGCAATCAGCCCCAGCATTTT

abundance: NA
j_gene: TRBJ2-1
v_gene: TRBV5-6
d_gene: TRBD2
CDR3aa: CASSRLLAGGSYNEQFF
CDR3nt: TGTGCCAGCAGCCGATTACTAGCGGGGGGATCCTACAATGAGCAGTTCTTC